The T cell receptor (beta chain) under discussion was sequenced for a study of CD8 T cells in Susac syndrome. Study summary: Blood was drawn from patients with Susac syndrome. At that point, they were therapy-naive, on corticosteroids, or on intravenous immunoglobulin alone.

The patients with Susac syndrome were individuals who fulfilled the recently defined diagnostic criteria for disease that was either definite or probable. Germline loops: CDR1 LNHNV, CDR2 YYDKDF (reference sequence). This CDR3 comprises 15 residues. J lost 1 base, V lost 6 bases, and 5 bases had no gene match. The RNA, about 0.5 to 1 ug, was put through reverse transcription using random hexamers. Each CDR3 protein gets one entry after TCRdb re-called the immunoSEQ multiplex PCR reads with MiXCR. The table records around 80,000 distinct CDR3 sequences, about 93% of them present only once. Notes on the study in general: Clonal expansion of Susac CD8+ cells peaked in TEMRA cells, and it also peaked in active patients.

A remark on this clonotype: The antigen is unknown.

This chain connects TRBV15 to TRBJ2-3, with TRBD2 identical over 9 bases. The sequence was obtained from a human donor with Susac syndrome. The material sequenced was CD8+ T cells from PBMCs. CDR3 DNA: TGTGCCACCAGAGGCCGGACTAGCGGCACAGATACGCAGTATTTT. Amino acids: CATRGRTSGTDTQYF.